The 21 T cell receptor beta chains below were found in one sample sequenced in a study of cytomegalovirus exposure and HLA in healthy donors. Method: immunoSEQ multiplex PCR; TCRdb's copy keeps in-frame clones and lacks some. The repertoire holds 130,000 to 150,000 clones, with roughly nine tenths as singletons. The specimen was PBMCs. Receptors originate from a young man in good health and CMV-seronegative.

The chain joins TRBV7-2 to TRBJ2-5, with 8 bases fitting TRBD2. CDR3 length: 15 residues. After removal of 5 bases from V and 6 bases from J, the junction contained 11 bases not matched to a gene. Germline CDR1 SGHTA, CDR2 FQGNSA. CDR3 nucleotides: TGTGCCAGCAGCCGGACCGGGACTAGTATGCAGACCCAGTACTTC. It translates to CASSRTGTSMQTQYF.

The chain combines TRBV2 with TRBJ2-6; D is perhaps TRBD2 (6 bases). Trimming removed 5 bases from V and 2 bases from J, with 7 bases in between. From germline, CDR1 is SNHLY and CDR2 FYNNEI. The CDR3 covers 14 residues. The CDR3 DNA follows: TGTGCCAGCAGTAGGACTACTGGGGCCAACGTCCTGACTTTC. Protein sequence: CASSRTTGANVLTF. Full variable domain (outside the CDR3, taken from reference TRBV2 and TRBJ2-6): EPEVTQTPSHQVTQMGQEVILRCVPISNHLYFYWYRQILGQKVEFLVSFYNNEISEKSEIFDDQFSVERPDGSNFTLKIRSTKLEDSAMYFCASSRTTGANVLTFGAGSRLTVL.

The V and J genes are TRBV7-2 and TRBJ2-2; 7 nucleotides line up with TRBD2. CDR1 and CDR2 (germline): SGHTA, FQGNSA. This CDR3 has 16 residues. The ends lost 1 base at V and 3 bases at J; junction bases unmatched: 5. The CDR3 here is CASSLEWGGYTGELFF. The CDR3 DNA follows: TGTGCCAGCAGCTTAGAATGGGGAGGGTACACCGGGGAGCTGTTTTTT.

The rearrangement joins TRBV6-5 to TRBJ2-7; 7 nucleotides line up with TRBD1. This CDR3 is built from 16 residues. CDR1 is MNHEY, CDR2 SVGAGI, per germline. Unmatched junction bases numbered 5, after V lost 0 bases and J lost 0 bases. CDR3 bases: TGTGCCAGCAGTTACTCGGCGGCAGGGGGCTCCTACGAGCAGTACTTC. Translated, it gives CASSYSAAGGSYEQYF.

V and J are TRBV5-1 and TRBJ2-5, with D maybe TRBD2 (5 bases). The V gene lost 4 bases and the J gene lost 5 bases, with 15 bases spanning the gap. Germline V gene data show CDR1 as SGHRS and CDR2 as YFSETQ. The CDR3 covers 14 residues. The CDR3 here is CASSPEAIGETQYF. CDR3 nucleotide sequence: TGCGCCAGCAGCCCGGAGGCCATAGGCGAGACCCAGTACTTC.

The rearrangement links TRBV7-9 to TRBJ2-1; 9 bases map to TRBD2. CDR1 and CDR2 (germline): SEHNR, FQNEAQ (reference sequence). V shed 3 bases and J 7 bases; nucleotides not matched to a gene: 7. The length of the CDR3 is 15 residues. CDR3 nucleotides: TGTGCCAGCAGCTTGCCGGGACTAGCAGGGAATGAGCAGTTCTTC. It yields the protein CASSLPGLAGNEQFF.

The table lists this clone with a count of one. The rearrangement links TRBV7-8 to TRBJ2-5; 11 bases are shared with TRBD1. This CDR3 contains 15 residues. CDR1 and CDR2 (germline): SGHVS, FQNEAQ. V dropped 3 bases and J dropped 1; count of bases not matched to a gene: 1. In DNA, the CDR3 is TGTGCCAGCAGCTTGGGGACAGGGGGCCAAGAGACCCAGTACTTC. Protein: CASSLGTGGQETQYF. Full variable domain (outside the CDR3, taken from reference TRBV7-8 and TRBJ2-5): GAGVSQSPRYKVAKRGQDVALRCDPISGHVSLFWYQQALGQGPEFLTYFQNEAQLDKSGLPSDRFFAERPEGSVSTLKIQRTQQEDSAVYLCASSLGTGGQETQYFGPGTRLLVL.

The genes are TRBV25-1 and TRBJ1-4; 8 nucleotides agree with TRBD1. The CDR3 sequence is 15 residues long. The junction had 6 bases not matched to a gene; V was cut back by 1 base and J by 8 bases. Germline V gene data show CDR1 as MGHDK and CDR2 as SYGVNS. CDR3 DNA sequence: TGTGCCAGCAGTGAATGGGCAGGGGGCAAGGAAAAACTGTTTTTT. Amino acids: CASSEWAGGKEKLFF.

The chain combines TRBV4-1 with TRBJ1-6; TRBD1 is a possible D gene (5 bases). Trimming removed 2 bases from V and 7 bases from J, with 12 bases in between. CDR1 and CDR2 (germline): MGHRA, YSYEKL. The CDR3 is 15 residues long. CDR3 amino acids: CASSQQEGYNSPLHF. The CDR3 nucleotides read TGCGCCAGCAGCCAACAGGAGGGGTACAATTCACCCCTCCACTTT.

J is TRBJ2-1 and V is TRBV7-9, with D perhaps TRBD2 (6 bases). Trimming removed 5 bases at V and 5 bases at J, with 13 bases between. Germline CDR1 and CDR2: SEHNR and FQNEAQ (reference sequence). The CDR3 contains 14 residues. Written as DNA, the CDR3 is TGTGCCAGCAGCGGGGGGACGGATAACAATGAGCAGTTCTTC. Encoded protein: CASSGGTDNNEQFF.

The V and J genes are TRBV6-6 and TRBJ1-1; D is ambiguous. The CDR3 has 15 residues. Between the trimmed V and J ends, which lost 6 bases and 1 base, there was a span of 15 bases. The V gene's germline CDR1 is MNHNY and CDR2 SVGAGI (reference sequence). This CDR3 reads CASRLPGNRNTEAFF. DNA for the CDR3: TGTGCCAGCAGGCTTCCGGGGAACAGGAACACTGAAGCTTTCTTT.

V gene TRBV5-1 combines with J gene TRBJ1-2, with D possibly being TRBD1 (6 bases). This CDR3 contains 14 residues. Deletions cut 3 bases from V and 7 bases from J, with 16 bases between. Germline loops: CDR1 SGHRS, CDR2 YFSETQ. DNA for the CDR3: TGCGCCAGCAGCTGGAACAGGGATGCCGCTGGCTACACCTTC. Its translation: CASSWNRDAAGYTF.

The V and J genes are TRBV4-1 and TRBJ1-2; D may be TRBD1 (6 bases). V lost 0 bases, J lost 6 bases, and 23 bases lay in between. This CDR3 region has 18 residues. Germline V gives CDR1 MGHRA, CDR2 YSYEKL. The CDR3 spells CASSQDKIGWGRRDGYTF. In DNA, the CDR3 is TGCGCCAGCAGCCAAGACAAAATCGGATGGGGGCGGCGGGATGGCTACACCTTC.

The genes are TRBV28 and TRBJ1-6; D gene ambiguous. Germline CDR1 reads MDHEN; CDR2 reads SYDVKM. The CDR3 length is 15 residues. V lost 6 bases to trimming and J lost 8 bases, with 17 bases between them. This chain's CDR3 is CASRALPAGDSPLHF. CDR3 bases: TGTGCCAGCAGAGCCCTCCCGGCCGGGGATTCACCCCTCCACTTT. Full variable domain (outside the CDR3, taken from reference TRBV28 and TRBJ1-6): DVKVTQSSRYLVKRTGEKVFLECVQDMDHENMFWYRQDPGLGLRLIYFSYDVKMKEKGDIPEGYSVSREKKERFSLILESASTNQTSMYLCASRALPAGDSPLHFGNGTRLTVT.

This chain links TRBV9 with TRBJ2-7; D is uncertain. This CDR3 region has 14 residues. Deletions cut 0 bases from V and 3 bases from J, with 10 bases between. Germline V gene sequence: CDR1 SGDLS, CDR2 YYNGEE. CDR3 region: CASSVGHKGYEQYF. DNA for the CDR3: TGTGCCAGCAGCGTAGGACACAAAGGCTACGAGCAGTACTTC.

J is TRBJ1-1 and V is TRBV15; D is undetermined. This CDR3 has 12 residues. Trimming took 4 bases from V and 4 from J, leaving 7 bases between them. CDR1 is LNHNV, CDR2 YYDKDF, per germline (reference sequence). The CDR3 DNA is TGTGCCACCAGCATCATCGGCACTGAAGCTTTCTTT. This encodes CATSIIGTEAFF.

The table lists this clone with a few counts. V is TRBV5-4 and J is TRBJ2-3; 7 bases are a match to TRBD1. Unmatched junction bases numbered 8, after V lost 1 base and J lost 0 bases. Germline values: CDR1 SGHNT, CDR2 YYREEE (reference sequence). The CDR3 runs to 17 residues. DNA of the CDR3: TGTGCCAGCAGCTTGATCCCGCGGACAGGTAGCACAGATACGCAGTATTTT. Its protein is CASSLIPRTGSTDTQYF.

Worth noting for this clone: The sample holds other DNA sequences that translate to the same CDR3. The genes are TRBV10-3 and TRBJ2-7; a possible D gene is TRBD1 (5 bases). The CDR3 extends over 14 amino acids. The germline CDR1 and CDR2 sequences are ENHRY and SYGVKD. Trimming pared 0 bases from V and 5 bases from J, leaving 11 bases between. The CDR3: CAISESGGRDEQYF. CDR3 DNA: TGTGCCATCAGTGAGTCCGGTGGCAGGGACGAGCAGTACTTC.

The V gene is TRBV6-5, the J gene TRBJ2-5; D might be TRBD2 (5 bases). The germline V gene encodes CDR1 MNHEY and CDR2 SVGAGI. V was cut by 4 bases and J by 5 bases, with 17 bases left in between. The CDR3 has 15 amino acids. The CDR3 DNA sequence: TGTGCCAGCAGTTCCCCGCGGGCGGGCGCCGAGACCCAGTACTTC. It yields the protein CASSSPRAGAETQYF.

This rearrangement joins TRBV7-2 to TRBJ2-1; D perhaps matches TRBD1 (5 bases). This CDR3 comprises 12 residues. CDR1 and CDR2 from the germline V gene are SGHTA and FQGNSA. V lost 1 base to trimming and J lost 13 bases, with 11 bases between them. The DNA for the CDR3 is TGTGCCAGCAGCTTAGACGACAGAAAACAGTTCTTC. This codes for CASSLDDRKQFF.

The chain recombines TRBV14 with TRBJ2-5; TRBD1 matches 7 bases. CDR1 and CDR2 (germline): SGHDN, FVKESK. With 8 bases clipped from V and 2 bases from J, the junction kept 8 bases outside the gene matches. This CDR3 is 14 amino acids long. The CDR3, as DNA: TGTGCCAGCGGTAACAGGGGAGCGCAAGAGACCCAGTACTTC. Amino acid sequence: CASGNRGAQETQYF.